In its sample, the clone carrying this T cell receptor (beta chain) was seen once. No antigen is known for it. This entry belongs to a study of shared clonotypes between healthy human individuals. Deep level was the assay's run setting. Sequencing was performed with immunoSEQ multiplex PCR; in TCRdb, only in-frame clones are kept and a portion is missing. The table records 1.5 million to 2.5 million clones, less than 95% of them present only once. CD45RO negativity and positive selection for CCR7 defined naive CD8 cells, a population that excluded terminally differentiated effector memory CD45RA+ cells. Notes on the study in general: Rarefaction showed sorted-subset sequencing was incomplete despite large depth. Among donors, sharing of clonotypes was expected to be affected by sequencing depth.

This CDR3 comprises 13 residues. Trimming stripped 5 bases from V and 2 bases from J, with 9 bases between. Germline CDR1 reads SEHNR; CDR2 reads FQNEAQ (reference sequence). This receptor was taken from a man aged 18 to 30 in good health. This rearrangement joins TRBV7-9 to TRBJ1-2; tentatively, D is TRBD1 (5 bases). The sample comprised naive CD8+ T cells sorted from blood. The DNA of the CDR3 is TGTGCCAGCAGCCAGACAGACAACTATGGCTACACCTTC. Translation gives CASSQTDNYGYTF.